Following are 27 T cell receptor beta chains from one sample sequenced in a study of T cell responses to AZD1222 COVID-19 vaccine. Only in-frame clones appear in the TCRdb table, and some are missing; sequencing was by immunoSEQ multiplex PCR. Among approximately 120,000 clones listed, 91% were seen once. The material sequenced was peripheral blood, taken on day 0 of AZD1222 vaccination. These receptors were taken from an adult in good health.

This rearrangement joins TRBV14 to TRBJ2-1, with D hard to call. The V end lost 4 bases, the J end lost 5 bases, and 21 bases lay between the germline ends. The CDR3 runs to 17 residues. CDR1 is SGHDN, CDR2 FVKESK, per germline. The CDR3 DNA reads TGTGCCAGCAGCCTATTTGTAGCTGGGATGTGGAACAATGAGCAGTTCTTC. Translating it yields CASSLFVAGMWNNEQFF.

This sequence joins TRBV4-2 and TRBJ2-7; D might be TRBD2 (6 bases). Between the trimmed V and J ends, which lost 2 bases and 3 bases, there was a span of 17 bases. This CDR3 has 16 residues. Per germline, CDR1 LGHNA and CDR2 YNFKEQ. The CDR3 spells CASSQSSGREGYEQYF. The CDR3 nucleotides are TGTGCCAGCAGCCAATCGTCCGGGAGAGAAGGCTACGAGCAGTACTTC.

The chain recombines TRBV2 with TRBJ2-1, with TRBD2 matching 10 bases. Per germline, CDR1 SNHLY and CDR2 FYNNEI. With 8 bases clipped from V and 7 bases from J, the junction kept 8 bases outside the gene matches. CDR3 length: 14 amino acids. The CDR3 here is CASGSGRAGNEQFF. The CDR3 nucleotides read TGTGCCAGCGGGAGCGGGAGGGCCGGGAATGAGCAGTTCTTC. Variable domain in full (rest from reference TRBV2 and TRBJ2-1): EPEVTQTPSHQVTQMGQEVILRCVPISNHLYFYWYRQILGQKVEFLVSFYNNEISEKSEIFDDQFSVERPDGSNFTLKIRSTKLEDSAMYFCASGSGRAGNEQFFGPGTRLTVL.

The chain uses TRBV5-4 and TRBJ1-1; D perhaps matches TRBD1 (5 bases). V gave up 3 bases and J gave up 3 bases, with 12 bases separating them. This CDR3 spans 14 amino acids. In germline, CDR1 is SGHNT, CDR2 YYREEE (reference sequence). CDR3 sequence reads: CASSWGNGDTEAFF. CDR3 sequence (DNA): TGTGCCAGCAGCTGGGGGAACGGGGACACTGAAGCTTTCTTT.

V gene TRBV5-1 combines with J gene TRBJ2-3, with D perhaps matching TRBD2 (5 bases). Germline V gives CDR1 SGHRS, CDR2 YFSETQ. This CDR3 region has 16 residues. V gave up 4 bases and J gave up 1 base, with 16 bases separating them. DNA for the CDR3: TGCGCCAGCAGCCGGGGTGGTGGCGTCGGCACAGATACGCAGTATTTT. This encodes CASSRGGGVGTDTQYF. Complete variable domain (other parts from reference TRBV5-1 and TRBJ2-3): KAGVTQTPRYLIKTRGQQVTLSCSPISGHRSVSWYQQTPGQGLQFLFEYFSETQRNKGNFPGRFSGRQFSNSRSEMNVSTLELGDSALYLCASSRGGGVGTDTQYFGPGTRLTVL.

The chain couples TRBV10-3 to TRBJ2-7; the match to TRBD1 covers 11 bases. This CDR3 contains 15 residues. Germline CDR1 is ENHRY and CDR2 is SYGVKD. The trim removed 8 bases at V and 2 bases at J, leaving 8 bases unmatched. Written as DNA, the CDR3 is TGTGCCATCCGGATAGGGGACAGGGGGACCTACGAGCAGTACTTC. It translates to CAIRIGDRGTYEQYF.

V usage is TRBV7-8 and J usage is TRBJ2-1; the D is unclear. Looked up from germline, CDR1 is SGHVS and CDR2 is FQNEAQ. This CDR3 is 11 amino acids long. V shed 3 bases and J shed 7 bases, with 4 bases lying between them. CDR3 in amino acids: CASSFANEQFF. DNA for the CDR3: TGTGCCAGCAGCTTCGCAAATGAGCAGTTCTTC.

The rearrangement uses TRBV18 and TRBJ1-4, with D maybe TRBD1 (5 bases). Trimming took off 5 bases at V and 6 bases at J, with 13 bases between the two ends. This CDR3 region has 14 residues. Germline V gene sequence: CDR1 KGHSH, CDR2 LQKENI. The CDR3 sequence: CASSARGTDEKLFF. The CDR3, as DNA: TGTGCCAGCTCAGCGCGCGGGACCGATGAAAAACTGTTTTTT.

V is TRBV5-5 and J is TRBJ1-2; a weak D match, TRBD1 (5 bases). The CDR3 contains 18 residues. Trimming stripped 3 bases from V and 2 bases from J, with 23 bases between. Germline loops: CDR1 SGHKS, CDR2 YYEKEE (reference sequence). CDR3 amino acids: CASSSGPSAGTSNYGYTF. In DNA form, the CDR3 reads TGTGCCAGCAGCTCCGGTCCCAGTGCAGGGACCTCAAACTATGGCTACACCTTC.

The genes are TRBV7-9 and TRBJ2-5, with TRBD2 matching 8 bases. CDR3 length equals 15 residues. The germline gives CDR1 SEHNR, CDR2 FQNEAQ (reference sequence). V shed 1 base, J shed 4 bases, and the junction held 5 bases outside the gene matches. For the CDR3, the DNA is TGTGCCAGCAGCTTAGGCGGGGGGCTGGTAGAGACCCAGTACTTC. Its protein product is CASSLGGGLVETQYF.

The chain employs TRBV19 and TRBJ1-3; unclear D gene. Germline assignment: CDR1 LNHDA and CDR2 SQIVND (reference sequence). CDR3 length: 14 amino acids. Trimming took off 5 bases at V and 0 bases at J, with 8 bases between the two ends. CDR3 residues: CASSDDYSGNTIYF. The CDR3 region has the DNA TGTGCCAGTAGTGACGATTACTCTGGAAACACCATATATTTT.

The chain links TRBV18 to TRBJ1-2, with TRBD1 identical over 12 bases. The CDR3 contains 16 residues. Germline lookup yields CDR1 KGHSH and CDR2 LQKENI. The junction had 7 bases not matched to a gene; V was cut back by 5 bases and J by 3 bases. CDR3 DNA: TGTGCCAGCTCAACTATGGGACAGGGGGCGGACTATGGCTACACCTTC. Translated, it gives CASSTMGQGADYGYTF.

The rearrangement links TRBV11-3 to TRBJ2-1, with TRBD1 matching 9 bases. V shed 3 bases, J shed 6 bases, and the junction held 9 bases outside the gene matches. The germline V gene encodes CDR1 SGHNT and CDR2 YENEEA. The CDR3 loop spans 16 amino acids. CDR3 DNA sequence: TGTGCCAGCAGCTTCCGGGGACAGGGTGACGGCAATGAGCAGTTCTTC. Protein: CASSFRGQGDGNEQFF.

The chain recombines TRBV10-3 with TRBJ2-1; maybe TRBD2 (6 bases). CDR3 length: 15 residues. Trimming cost V 2 bases and J 0 bases, with 8 bases left between them. Germline CDR1 reads ENHRY; CDR2 reads SYGVKD. The CDR3 bases are TGTGCCATCAGTGAGCGGGAGAGCTCCTACAATGAGCAGTTCTTC. Amino acids: CAISERESSYNEQFF.

This chain joins TRBV5-8 and TRBJ1-5; D possibly corresponds to TRBD1 (5 bases). Trimming removed 3 bases at V and 2 bases at J, with 9 bases between. Germline V lookup: CDR1 SGHTS, CDR2 YDEGEE. The CDR3 is 14 amino acids. The CDR3 nucleotides read TGTGCCAGCAGCTGGGGGGTAGGCAATCAGCCCCAGCATTTT. Translation gives CASSWGVGNQPQHF.

The genes are TRBV10-3 and TRBJ1-4; D is undetermined. The CDR3 runs to 15 residues. Germline-derived CDR1 and CDR2 are ENHRY and SYGVKD. Trimming took 6 bases from V and 0 from J, leaving 11 bases between them. The DNA for the CDR3 is TGTGCCATCAGGGACCACCATGCAACTAATGAAAAACTGTTTTTT. Protein sequence: CAIRDHHATNEKLFF.

The chain is built from TRBV2 and TRBJ2-5, with D unresolved. This CDR3 region has 14 residues. In germline, CDR1 is SNHLY, CDR2 FYNNEI. V dropped 0 bases and J dropped 1 base, with 6 bases sitting between them. The CDR3 region is CASSEALIQETQYF. In nucleotides, the CDR3 is TGTGCCAGCAGTGAAGCGCTTATCCAAGAGACCCAGTACTTC.

The rearrangement links TRBV18 to TRBJ1-4; a possible D gene is TRBD1 (6 bases). The V end lost 3 bases, the J end lost 4 bases, and 15 bases lay between the germline ends. The germline CDR1 and CDR2 sequences are KGHSH and LQKENI. The CDR3 sequence is 16 residues long. CDR3 DNA sequence: TGTGCCAGCTCACCGACAGCACAGGGAATTAATGAAAAACTGTTTTTT. Protein product: CASSPTAQGINEKLFF.

This chain uses TRBV20-1 with TRBJ2-7, with D perhaps assigned TRBD1 or TRBD2 (6 bases each). The CDR3 runs 12 residues. Germline V gives CDR1 DFQATT, CDR2 SNEGSKA (reference sequence). V was pared by 3 bases and J by 3 bases, with 9 bases between. Written as DNA, the CDR3 is TGCAGTGCTAGTGAGGGGGGCTACGAGCAGTACTTC. This translates into CSASEGGYEQYF.

This clone occurred once. The chain has TRBV12-5 and TRBJ1-5; no reliable D call. Germline CDR1 is LGHNT and CDR2 is FRNRAP. Trimming stripped 7 bases from V and 7 bases from J, with 14 bases between. This CDR3 comprises 13 residues. Here the CDR3 reads CASATGGYQPQHF. In nucleotides, the CDR3 is TGTGCTAGTGCCACGGGAGGGTACCAGCCCCAGCATTTT.

The chain uses TRBV7-8 and TRBJ2-7; D call uncertain. Germline CDR1 SGHVS, CDR2 FQNEAQ. This CDR3 comprises 14 residues. V lost 0 bases to trimming and J lost 3 bases, with 9 bases between them. The CDR3: CASSLAPPSYEQYF. The DNA of the CDR3 is TGTGCCAGCAGCTTAGCGCCACCGAGCTACGAGCAGTACTTC.

The rearrangement joins TRBV6-2 or TRBV6-3 to TRBJ2-1; D unresolved. Germline loops: CDR1 MNHEY, CDR2 SVGEGT. The CDR3 extends over 13 amino acids. V lost 5 bases and J 10 bases, leaving 15 bases between the germline ends. CDR3 nucleotide sequence: TGTGCCAGCAGTCCCCTAGGAATAGGGGAGCAGTTCTTC. It specifies CASSPLGIGEQFF.

The chain uses TRBV18 and TRBJ2-1; 9 bases map to TRBD2. This CDR3 spans 16 amino acids. Germline V CDR1 and CDR2: KGHSH, LQKENI. J lost 7 bases, V lost 3 bases, and 10 bases had no gene match. CDR3 DNA sequence: TGTGCCAGCTCACCTGCGCGGGAGGGCCGTAGGAATGAGCAGTTCTTC. It codes for CASSPAREGRRNEQFF.

The V gene is TRBV5-1, the J gene TRBJ2-3; 12 bases map to TRBD2. The CDR3 has 14 amino acids. Unmatched junction bases numbered 2, after V lost 4 bases and J lost 5 bases. CDR1 and CDR2 (germline): SGHRS, YFSETQ. The CDR3 DNA sequence: TGCGCCAGCAGCCTGGGACTAGCGGGAGATACGCAGTATTTT. It is translated as CASSLGLAGDTQYF.

This chain links TRBV10-1 with TRBJ1-1; D might be TRBD1 (5 bases). The CDR3 covers 19 residues. V lost 9 bases, J lost 8 bases, and 37 bases lay in between. Germline V gene lookup returns CDR1 WNHNN and CDR2 SYGVQD (reference sequence). DNA for the CDR3: TGCGCCAGTCCCGTGAGTAGTGGTAGGCTGTTCAGGGCCGGGGGGGAAGCTTTCTTT. This codes for CASPVSSGRLFRAGGEAFF.

The chain carries TRBV24-1 and TRBJ2-1; 8 bases agree with TRBD2. The V and J ends lost 2 bases and 10 bases, in that order; junction bases with no gene match: 6. Germline V gene data show CDR1 as KGHDR and CDR2 as SFDVKD. The CDR3 has 14 residues. This CDR3 reads CATSDSQREWEQFF. CDR3 in DNA: TGTGCCACCAGTGATTCCCAGCGGGAGTGGGAGCAGTTCTTC.

This rearrangement joins TRBV18 to TRBJ1-6, with 7 bases identical to TRBD1. The germline gives CDR1 KGHSH, CDR2 LQKENI. Trimming removed 5 bases from V and 7 bases from J; junction bases left unmatched: 11. The CDR3 length is 16 residues. DNA for the CDR3: TGTGCCAGCTCAGTGACAGGGAAGTCGAGCAATTCACCCCTCCACTTT. Translation gives CASSVTGKSSNSPLHF.